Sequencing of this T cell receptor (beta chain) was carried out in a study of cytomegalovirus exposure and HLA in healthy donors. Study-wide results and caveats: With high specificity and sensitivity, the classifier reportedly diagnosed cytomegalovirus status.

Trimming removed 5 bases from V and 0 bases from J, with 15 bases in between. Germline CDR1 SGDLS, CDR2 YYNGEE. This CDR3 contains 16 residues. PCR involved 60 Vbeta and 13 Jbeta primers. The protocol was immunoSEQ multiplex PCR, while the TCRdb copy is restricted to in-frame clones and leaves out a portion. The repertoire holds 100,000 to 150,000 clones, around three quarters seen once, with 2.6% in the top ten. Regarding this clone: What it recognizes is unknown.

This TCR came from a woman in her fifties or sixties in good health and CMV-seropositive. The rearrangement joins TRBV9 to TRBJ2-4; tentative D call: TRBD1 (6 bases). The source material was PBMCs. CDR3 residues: CASSTGTTLAKNIQYF. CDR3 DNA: TGTGCCAGCAGTACCGGGACAACACTAGCCAAAAACATTCAGTACTTC. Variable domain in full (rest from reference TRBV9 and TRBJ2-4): DSGVTQTPKHLITATGQRVTLRCSPRSGDLSVYWYQQSLDQGLQFLIQYYNGEERAKGNILERFSAQQFPDLHSELNLSSLELGDSALYFCASSTGTTLAKNIQYFGAGTRLSVL.